This T cell receptor (beta chain) was sequenced for a study of CD8 T cells in Susac syndrome. With random hexamers, roughly 0.45 to 1 ug RNA was reverse transcribed. An immunoSEQ multiplex PCR generated amplified TCR beta CDR3 products spanning 54 Vbeta and 13 Jbeta. From the immunoSEQ multiplex PCR reads, TCRdb called clonotypes with MiXCR, one entry per CDR3 protein. Seen here are approximately 120,000 distinct CDR3 sequences, about 92% observed once, and the top ten hold 0.25% to 0.35%. On this clonotype: Its target is unknown.

With 0 bases removed from V and 0 bases from J, the gap between germline ends came to 6 bases. CDR3 size: 15 residues. CDR1 DFQATT and CDR2 SNEGSKA come from the germline V gene (reference sequence). CD8+ and CD4+ T cells from blood underwent TCR beta sequencing. The study, taken as a whole, reports: The authors acknowledged that their TCR sequencing and HLA analysis involved a relatively small number of individuals.

The rearrangement uses TRBV20-1 and TRBJ1-6; D not resolved. The sequence derives from a human donor with multiple sclerosis. The sequenced material came from CD8+ T cells from PBMCs. In DNA form, the CDR3 reads TGCAGTGCTAGAGATGAGGGCTCCTATAATTCACCCCTCCACTTT. Translation: CSARDEGSYNSPLHF.